The present entry profiles one TCR beta chain with its context. Its antigen is unidentified. PCR used 60 Vbeta primers and 13 Jbeta primers. The protocol was immunoSEQ multiplex PCR, while the TCRdb copy is restricted to in-frame clones and leaves out a portion. The sample table sets out tens of thousands of clones. CDR3 length: 15 amino acids. V lost 5 bases, J lost 6 bases, and 18 bases lay in between. CDR1 is ENHRY, CDR2 SYGVKD, per germline. The data are from a study of cytomegalovirus exposure and HLA in healthy donors. Findings of the study overall: Data from an earlier analysis indicated that most TCR beta V segments were productive either about 90% or about 30% of the time. DRB1 showed the most TCR associations and HLA-C the fewest in a later analysis, as rates varied by HLA locus. A later analysis, which compared TCR beta chains of equal frequency, found the HLA-associated ones more clonally expanded.

The sequenced material came from PBMCs. The TCR sequence derives from a man over 45 in good health and CMV-seropositive. This chain uses TRBV10-3 with TRBJ2-3; a weak D match, TRBD2 (5 bases). This chain's CDR3 is CAISFGITTADTQYF. Written as DNA, the CDR3 is TGTGCCATCAGTTTCGGGATCACAACAGCGGATACGCAGTATTTT.